The entry that follows covers one TCR beta chain sequence. These data originate in a study of T-cell reconstitution after alpha-beta-depleted transplantation in children. Preparing the TCRbeta library involved the use of unique molecular identifiers. MiXCR, run by TCRdb on the PCR reads, gives a single entry per CDR3 protein. The sample carries roughly 82,000 distinct CDR3 sequences, about 14% recorded once. Germline V gene lookup returns CDR1 SGHTA and CDR2 FQGNSA. V gave up 5 bases and J gave up 6 bases, with 17 bases separating them. CDR3 length equals 15 residues. The V call is TRBV7-2, the J call TRBJ2-4; D is perhaps TRBD2 (7 bases). The TCR sequence derives from a male patient between 2 and 15 years old who had a stem cell transplant for acute lymphoblastic leukemia, so the T cells may come from the graft donor. The material was PBMCs, mostly from graft donor cells, obtained 180 days after TCRalphabeta/CD19-depleted stem cell transplant. The CDR3 reads CASSRSGTQGNIQYF. In nucleotides, the CDR3 is TGTGCCAGCAGCCGGAGCGGGACACAAGGAAACATTCAGTACTTC.